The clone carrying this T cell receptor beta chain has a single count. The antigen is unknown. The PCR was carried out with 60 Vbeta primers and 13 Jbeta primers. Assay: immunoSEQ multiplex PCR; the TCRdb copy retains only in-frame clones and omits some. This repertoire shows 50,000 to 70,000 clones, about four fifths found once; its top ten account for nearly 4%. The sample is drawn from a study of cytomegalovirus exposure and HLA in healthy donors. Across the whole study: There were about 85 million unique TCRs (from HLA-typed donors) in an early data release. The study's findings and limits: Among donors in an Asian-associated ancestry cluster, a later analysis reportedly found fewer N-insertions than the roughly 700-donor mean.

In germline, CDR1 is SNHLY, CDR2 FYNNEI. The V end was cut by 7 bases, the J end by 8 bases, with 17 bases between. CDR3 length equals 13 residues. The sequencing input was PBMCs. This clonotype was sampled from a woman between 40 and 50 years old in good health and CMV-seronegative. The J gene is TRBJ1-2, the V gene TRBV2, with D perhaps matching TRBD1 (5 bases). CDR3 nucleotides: TGTGCCAGCACCCCTAGGGGAGGAGGCGGCTACACCTTC. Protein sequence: CASTPRGGGGYTF.